Below are 5 T cell receptor beta chains sequenced from a single sample in a study of cytomegalovirus exposure and HLA in healthy donors. Clones were sequenced by immunoSEQ multiplex PCR, and TCRdb holds only the in-frame ones, with some missing. The table has about 160,000 clones, 95% to 97% seen once. Sequencing used PBMCs. These receptors were obtained from a woman younger than 30 in good health and CMV-seronegative.

The genes are TRBV30 and TRBJ2-3; the D gene is possibly TRBD1 (6 bases). Germline-derived CDR1 and CDR2 are GTSNPN and SVGIG (reference sequence). This CDR3 region has 13 residues. V was shortened by 0 bases and J by 8 bases, with 12 bases between the two germline ends. Written as DNA, the CDR3 is TGTGCCTGGAGTGTACAGGGTGGAGGTACGCAGTATTTT. Amino acid sequence: CAWSVQGGGTQYF.

The rearrangement links TRBV19 to TRBJ1-1, with a tentative D call TRBD1 (6 bases). Germline V gene lookup returns CDR1 LNHDA and CDR2 SQIVND (reference sequence). CDR3 size: 15 residues. V lost 6 bases, J lost 7 bases, and 21 bases lay in between. DNA for the CDR3: TGTGCCAGTAGCCCTACAGGGATAGGGCGAGGTGAAGCTTTCTTT. Translation gives CASSPTGIGRGEAFF.

The rearrangement uses TRBV2 and TRBJ1-1; tentatively, D is TRBD1 (5 bases). The CDR3 is 15 residues long. Trimming stripped 9 bases from V and 5 bases from J, with 22 bases between. Germline V gene data show CDR1 as SNHLY and CDR2 as FYNNEI. CDR3 in DNA: TGTGCCAGAGAAACAACGGCGGGGGAAAGGACTGAAGCTTTCTTT. It yields the protein CARETTAGERTEAFF.

The chain employs TRBV11-3 and TRBJ2-7; no clear D. Germline CDR1 is SGHNT and CDR2 is YENEEA. The V end lost 3 bases, the J end lost 4 bases, and 10 bases lay between the germline ends. CDR3 length: 13 residues. The CDR3: CASSFGQQYEQYF. DNA for the CDR3: TGTGCCAGCAGCTTTGGGCAGCAGTACGAGCAGTACTTC.

The rearrangement links TRBV7-9 to TRBJ2-1; D uncertain. V shed 5 bases and J shed 0 bases, with 11 bases lying between them. The CDR3 contains 15 residues. Germline V lookup: CDR1 SEHNR, CDR2 FQNEAQ (reference sequence). CDR3 residues: CASSLTQSSYNEQFF. The CDR3, as DNA: TGTGCCAGCAGCCTAACACAGAGCTCCTACAATGAGCAGTTCTTC. Complete variable domain (other parts from reference TRBV7-9 and TRBJ2-1): DTGVSQNPRHKITKRGQNVTFRCDPISEHNRLYWYRQTLGQGPEFLTYFQNEAQLEKSRLLSDRFSAERPKGSFSTLEIQRTEQGDSAMYLCASSLTQSSYNEQFFGPGTRLTVL.